This section outlines one TCR beta chain sequence together with its context. The clone's antigen remains unknown. Base qualities were left out, and no much larger clone turns up one base away. Donors were healthy HIV-negative adults with no recently reported acute infections or vaccinations. Only Caucasian adults living in Nashville, Tennessee, USA were represented among the donors. CD8 memory samples consisted of magnetically selected CD45RO+ cells combined with CCR7-negative CD45RA+ effector memory (TemRA) cells. Blood was collected by leukapheresis, and PBMCs were isolated by Ficoll-Histopaque density gradient centrifugation and then cryopreserved in liquid nitrogen vapor phase. Analytical flow cytometry was used to check the purity and quantity of every magnetically sorted T cell population. Each sorted fraction had its genomic DNA isolated and then quantified by UV absorbance on a Nanodrop 2000c.

These data come from a study of shared clonotypes between healthy human individuals (dated by TCRdb to between 2020 and 2021). Concerning the study at large: The cohort comprised a couple of women and a few men aged 18 to 49 years. For each donor, CD4 naive and CD4 memory were each run on three plates, CD8 naive on two plates, and CD8 memory on one plate. To estimate repertoire size and how much clonotype sharing occurs between individuals, the study deeply sequenced the blood TCR repertoires of about 5 healthy adults. Different laboratories and diverse techniques were used to prepare libraries and sequence TCR repertoires, to increase sequencing depth and limit assay-specific biases. Leukapheresis yielded between about 0.94 and 10 billion PBMCs per donor. What the authors observed across the whole study: Clonotypes shared by all four sorted-subset donors showed higher generation probabilities than non-shared clonotypes. Pairwise subsampling led to the expectation that sequencing depth would affect the degree of clonotype sharing among donors. Sampling was limited to blood, and TCR repertoires in tissue likely differ from TCR repertoires in blood. Approximately 4.8% of naive CD4, 3.5% of naive CD8, approximately 2.2% of memory CD4, and approximately 0.4% of memory CD8 clonotypes were shared across a few donors. Because the study included only a small number of donors, the genetic and exposure-history diversity represented was limited. Naive subsets generally had larger estimated clonotype richness than memory subsets did. Rarefaction of sorted-subset datasets indicated incomplete sequencing despite the large sequencing depth.

V loses 5 bases of germline sequence and J loses 3 bases, and the interval between the two ends is 5 bases. CDR1 MGHDK and CDR2 SYGVNS were looked up in the germline V gene. Inclusive of the bounding cysteine and phenylalanine, the CDR3 is 12 residues long. Of all the DNA, just the CDR3 is kept, 36 bases in frame from base 1. Using the deep immunoSEQ assay, TCR CDR3 regions were amplified from genomic DNA by multiplex PCR. Extracted genomic DNA from each cell subset was spread evenly across all wells of several immunoSEQ 96-well plates, with each plate serving as a replicate. For sorted subsets, each replicate PCR was loaded with 200 ng genomic DNA, equivalent to approximately 33,000 T cell genomes. Purified libraries were measured with a Qubit 3.0 fluorometer, size-checked on a Bioanalyzer 2100, and measured again with the KAPA Library Quantification kit. A separate single-read 150-cycle Illumina NextSeq 550 flow cell was used to sequence each immunoSEQ 96-well plate. Concerning the study's data processing: Because the immunoSEQ output included only junctional sequences and no quality scores, the filtering could not be the same as the filtering used for full-length reads. Sequences were annotated with PyIR, a Python wrapper for IgBLAST v1.9, using IMGT germline references to assign V/J genes and CDR3. Reads with weak V/J assignments (E-value above 1e-6), missing CDR3, stop codons, out-of-frame junctions, or ambiguous translated residues were removed. V3J clonotypes were defined as sequences sharing the same inferred V gene, J gene, and CDR3 amino acid sequence. To compute the percentage overlap between repertoires, the number of shared unique clonotypes was divided by the size of the smaller repertoire. Three approaches were used to assess repertoire richness: RTK rarefaction, the Chao1 estimator, and Recon v2.1 estimates of unobserved clonotypes. OLGA was used to compute generation probabilities for all TCRbeta clonotypes that the gDNA method yielded from a handful of donors. Drawn from immuneACCESS, this table holds only the in-frame rearrangements with V and J called that TCRdb kept. Clones are partly lost; checked studies trace under half to an unresolved V gene and leave the rest unexplained. The D gene and trimming were derived from the DNA, and the V and J assignments and clone size from that table. A total of around 88,000 clones appear in this sample, about two thirds of them only once. The ten largest clones represent more than 40% of the sample.

Source material: memory CD8+ T cells sorted from blood. In the paper's terms, the cell subset or site label means: CD45RO+ cells pooled with CCR7-negative TemRA cells. Rearrangement joined TRBV25-1 to TRBJ2-1; there is no confident call for the D gene. This TCR was recovered from a man aged 25 to 45 in good health. The CDR3 protein: CASSRGYNEQFF. The bases are TGTGCCAGCAGTCGTGGCTACAATGAGCAGTTCTTC.